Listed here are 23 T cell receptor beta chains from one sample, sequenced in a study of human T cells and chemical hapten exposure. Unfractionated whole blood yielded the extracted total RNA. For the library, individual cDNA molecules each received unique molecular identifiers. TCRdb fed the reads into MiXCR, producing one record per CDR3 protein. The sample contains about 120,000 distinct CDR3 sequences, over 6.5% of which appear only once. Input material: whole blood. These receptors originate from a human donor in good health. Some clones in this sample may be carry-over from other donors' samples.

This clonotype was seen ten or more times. CDR3 nucleotides: TGTGCCAGCAGTTCGGGACAGGGGCAGATGGAAAACACTGAAGCTTTCTTT. Protein: CASSSGQGQMENTEAFF. The chain has TRBV7-8 and TRBJ1-1; 10 nucleotides agree with TRBD1. There are 17 residues in the CDR3. Germline-derived CDR1 and CDR2 are SGHVS and FQNEAQ. V trimming: 6 bases; J trimming: 2 bases; junction bases outside the gene matches: 12.

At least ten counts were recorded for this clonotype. Here the CDR3 DNA reads TGCAGTGCAGGCCGACAGGGTGGGCACTACGAGCAGTACTTC. Residues: CSAGRQGGHYEQYF. The V call is TRBV20-1, the J call TRBJ2-7, with 7 positions matching TRBD1. Germline loops: CDR1 DFQATT, CDR2 SNEGSKA (reference sequence). This CDR3 comprises 14 residues. V was clipped by 6 bases and J by 3 bases; unmatched bases: 11.

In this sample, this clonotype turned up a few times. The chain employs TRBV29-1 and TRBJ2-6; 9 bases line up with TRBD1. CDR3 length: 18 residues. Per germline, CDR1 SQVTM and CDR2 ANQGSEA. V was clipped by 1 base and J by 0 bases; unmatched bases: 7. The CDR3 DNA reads TGCAGCGTTGAAGTCCGGGACAGGGTCGGCTCTGGGGCCAACGTCCTGACTTTC. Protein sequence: CSVEVRDRVGSGANVLTF.

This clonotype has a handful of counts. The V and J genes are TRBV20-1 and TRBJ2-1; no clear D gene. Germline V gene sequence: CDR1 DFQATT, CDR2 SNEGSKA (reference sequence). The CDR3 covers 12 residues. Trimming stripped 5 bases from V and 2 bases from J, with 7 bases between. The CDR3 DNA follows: TGCAGTGCTCCCGGGCCCTACAATGAGCAGTTCTTC. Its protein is CSAPGPYNEQFF.

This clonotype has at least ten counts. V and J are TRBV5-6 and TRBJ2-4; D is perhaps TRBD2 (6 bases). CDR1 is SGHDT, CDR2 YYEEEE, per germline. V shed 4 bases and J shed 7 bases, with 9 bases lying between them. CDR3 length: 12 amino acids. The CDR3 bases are TGTGCCAGCAGCCCCGGGGGTAACATTCAGTACTTC. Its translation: CASSPGGNIQYF.

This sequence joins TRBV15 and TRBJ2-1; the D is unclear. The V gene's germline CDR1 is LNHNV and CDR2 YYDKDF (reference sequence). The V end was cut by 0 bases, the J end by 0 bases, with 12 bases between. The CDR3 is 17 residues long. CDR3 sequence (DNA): TGTGCCACCAGCAGAGAGGAAGCTCAGCTCTCCTACAATGAGCAGTTCTTC. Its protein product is CATSREEAQLSYNEQFF.

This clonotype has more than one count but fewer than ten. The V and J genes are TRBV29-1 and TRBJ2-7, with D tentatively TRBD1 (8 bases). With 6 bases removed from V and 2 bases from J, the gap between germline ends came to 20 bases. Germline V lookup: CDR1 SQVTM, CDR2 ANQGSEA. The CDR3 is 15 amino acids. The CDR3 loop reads CSVEIDRGGTYEQYF. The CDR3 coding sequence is TGCAGCGTCGAGATCGACAGGGGAGGGACCTACGAGCAGTACTTC.

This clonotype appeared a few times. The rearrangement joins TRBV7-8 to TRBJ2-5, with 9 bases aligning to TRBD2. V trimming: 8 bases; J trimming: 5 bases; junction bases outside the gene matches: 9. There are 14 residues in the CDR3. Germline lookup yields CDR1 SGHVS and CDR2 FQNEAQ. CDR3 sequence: CASAGAGGGETQYF. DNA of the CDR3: TGTGCCAGCGCAGGAGCGGGAGGCGGGGAGACCCAGTACTTC. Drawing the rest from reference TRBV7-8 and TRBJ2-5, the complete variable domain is GAGVSQSPRYKVAKRGQDVALRCDPISGHVSLFWYQQALGQGPEFLTYFQNEAQLDKSGLPSDRFFAERPEGSVSTLKIQRTQQEDSAVYLCASAGAGGGETQYFGPGTRLLVL.

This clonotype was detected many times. The CDR3 loop reads CASSYRSVSYNEQFF. CDR3 in DNA: TGTGCCAGCAGTTACCGCAGTGTTTCCTACAATGAGCAGTTCTTC. The V gene is TRBV6-2 or TRBV6-3, the J gene TRBJ2-1; no clear D gene. The germline CDR1 and CDR2 sequences are MNHEY and SVGEGT. V lost 2 bases to trimming and J lost 1 base, with 9 bases between them. The CDR3 length is 15 residues.

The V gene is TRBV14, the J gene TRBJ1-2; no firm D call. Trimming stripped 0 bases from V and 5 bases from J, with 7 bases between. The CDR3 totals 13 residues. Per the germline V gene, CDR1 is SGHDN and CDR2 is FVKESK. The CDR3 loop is CASSQEGMYGYTF. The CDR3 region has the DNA TGTGCCAGCAGCCAAGAAGGGATGTATGGCTACACCTTC.

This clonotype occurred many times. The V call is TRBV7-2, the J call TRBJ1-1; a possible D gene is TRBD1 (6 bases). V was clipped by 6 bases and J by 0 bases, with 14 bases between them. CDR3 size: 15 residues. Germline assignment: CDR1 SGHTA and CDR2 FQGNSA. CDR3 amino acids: CASSPPGQMNTEAFF. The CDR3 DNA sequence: TGTGCCAGCAGTCCACCCGGACAGATGAACACTGAAGCTTTCTTT.

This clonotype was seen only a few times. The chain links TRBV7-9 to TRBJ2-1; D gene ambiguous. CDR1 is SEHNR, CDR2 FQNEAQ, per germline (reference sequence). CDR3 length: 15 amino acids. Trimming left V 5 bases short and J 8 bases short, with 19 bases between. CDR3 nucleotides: TGTGCCAGCAGCCCCGGGTCCCGGTCTTTCCATGAGCAGTTCTTC. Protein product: CASSPGSRSFHEQFF. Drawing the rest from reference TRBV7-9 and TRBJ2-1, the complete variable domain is DTGVSQNPRHKITKRGQNVTFRCDPISEHNRLYWYRQTLGQGPEFLTYFQNEAQLEKSRLLSDRFSAERPKGSFSTLEIQRTEQGDSAMYLCASSPGSRSFHEQFFGPGTRLTVL.

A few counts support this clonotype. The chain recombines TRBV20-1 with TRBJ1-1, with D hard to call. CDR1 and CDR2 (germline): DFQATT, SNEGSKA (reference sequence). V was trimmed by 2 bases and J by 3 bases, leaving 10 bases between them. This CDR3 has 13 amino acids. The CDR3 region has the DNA TGCAGTGCTAGATACCCACCGGACACTGAAGCTTTCTTT. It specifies CSARYPPDTEAFF.

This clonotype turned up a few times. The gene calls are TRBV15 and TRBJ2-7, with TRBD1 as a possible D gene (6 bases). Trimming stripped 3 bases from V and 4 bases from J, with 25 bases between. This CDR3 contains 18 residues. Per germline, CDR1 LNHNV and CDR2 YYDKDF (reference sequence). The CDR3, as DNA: TGTGCCACCAGCAGCGAACCAGGGGTAGACAGGCCCAGTTACGAGCAGTACTTC. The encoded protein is CATSSEPGVDRPSYEQYF.

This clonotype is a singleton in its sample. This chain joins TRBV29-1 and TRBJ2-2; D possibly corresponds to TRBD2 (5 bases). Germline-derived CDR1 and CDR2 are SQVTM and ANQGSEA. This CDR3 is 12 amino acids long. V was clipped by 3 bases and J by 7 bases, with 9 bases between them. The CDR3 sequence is CSVELAGGELFF. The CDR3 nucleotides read TGCAGCGTTGAGCTAGCAGGCGGGGAGCTGTTTTTT.

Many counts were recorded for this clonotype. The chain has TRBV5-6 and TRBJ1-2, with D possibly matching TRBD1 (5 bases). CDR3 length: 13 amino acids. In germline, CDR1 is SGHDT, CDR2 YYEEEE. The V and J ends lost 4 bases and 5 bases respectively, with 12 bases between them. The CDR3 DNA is TGTGCCAGCAGCCGCGGGACGGATTATGGCTACACCTTC. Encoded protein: CASSRGTDYGYTF. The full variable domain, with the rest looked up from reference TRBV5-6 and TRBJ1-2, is DAGVTQSPTHLIKTRGQQVTLRCSPKSGHDTVSWYQQALGQGPQFIFQYYEEEERQRGNFPDRFSGHQFPNYSSELNVNALLLGDSALYLCASSRGTDYGYTFGSGTRLTVV.

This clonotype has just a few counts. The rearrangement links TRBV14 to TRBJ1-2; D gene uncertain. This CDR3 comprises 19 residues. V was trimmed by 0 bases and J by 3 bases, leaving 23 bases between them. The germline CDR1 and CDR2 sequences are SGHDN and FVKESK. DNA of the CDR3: TGTGCCAGCAGCCAAGAGGTCTCACTATCTATCCACCGGGACTATGGCTACACCTTC. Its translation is CASSQEVSLSIHRDYGYTF.

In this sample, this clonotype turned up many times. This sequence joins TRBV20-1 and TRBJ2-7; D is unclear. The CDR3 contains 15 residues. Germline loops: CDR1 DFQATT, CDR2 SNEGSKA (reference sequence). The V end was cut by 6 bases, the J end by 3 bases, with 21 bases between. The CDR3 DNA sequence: TGCAGTGCGCGTCCTTCCATGGGCGGAGACTACGAGCAGTACTTC. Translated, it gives CSARPSMGGDYEQYF.

CDR3 in amino acids: CSVGMDRVFQETQYF. CDR3 in DNA: TGCAGCGTCGGCATGGACAGGGTTTTTCAAGAGACCCAGTACTTC. This sequence joins TRBV29-1 and TRBJ2-5; 8 bases line up with TRBD1. This CDR3 is 15 amino acids long. The germline CDR1 and CDR2 sequences are SQVTM and ANQGSEA. The junction had 11 bases not matched to a gene; V was cut back by 6 bases and J by 2 bases.

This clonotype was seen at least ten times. CDR3 sequence (DNA): TGCGCCAGCATGGAGGGGCCACCTGAAGCTTTCTTT. Translation gives CASMEGPPEAFF. The chain combines TRBV10-2 with TRBJ1-1; D possibly corresponds to TRBD1 (5 bases). This CDR3 has 12 residues. Trimming shortened V by 7 bases and J by 6 bases, and 12 bases separated the two germline ends. The germline gives CDR1 WSHSY, CDR2 SAAADI.

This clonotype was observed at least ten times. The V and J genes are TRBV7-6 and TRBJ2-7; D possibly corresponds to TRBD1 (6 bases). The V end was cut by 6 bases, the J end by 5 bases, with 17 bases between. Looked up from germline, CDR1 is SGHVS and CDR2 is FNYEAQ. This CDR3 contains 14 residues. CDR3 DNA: TGTGCCAGCAGGGACCCGACAGGTACCAACGAGCAGTACTTC. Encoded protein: CASRDPTGTNEQYF.

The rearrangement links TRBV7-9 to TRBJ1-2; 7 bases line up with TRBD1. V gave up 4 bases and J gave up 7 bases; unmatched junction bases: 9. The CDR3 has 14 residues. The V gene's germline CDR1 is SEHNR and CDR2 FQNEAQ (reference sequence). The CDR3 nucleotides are TGTGCCAGCAGCTCCCAAATCGGGACAGCTGGCTACACCTTC. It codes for CASSSQIGTAGYTF.

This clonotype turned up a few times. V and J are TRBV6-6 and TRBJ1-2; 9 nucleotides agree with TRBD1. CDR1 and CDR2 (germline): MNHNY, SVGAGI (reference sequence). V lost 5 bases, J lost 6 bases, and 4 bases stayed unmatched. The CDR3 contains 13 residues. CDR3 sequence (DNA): TGTGCCAGCAGTAGGGACAGGGATAATGGCTACACCTTC. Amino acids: CASSRDRDNGYTF.